This paragraph reports one TCR beta chain. Antigen unknown. This sample was taken from a study of lymphopenia after photon versus proton radiotherapy. General study points: Post-nadir diversity loss with photons came from oligoclonal expansion, particularly CD8+ Temra cells. Larger post-nadir TCR diversity loss correlated inversely with survival in deceased patients. Authors raise, but do not show, better survival with proton therapy.

Some clones are missing from TCRdb's copy, which holds only in-frame ones; the method was immunoSEQ multiplex PCR. This sample has about 26,000 clones; 85% to 90% occur once, and the top ten carry 5.2%. CDR1 is KGHSH, CDR2 LQKENI, per germline. There are 18 residues in the CDR3. V lost 3 bases and J 0 bases, leaving 15 bases between the germline ends. The rearrangement links TRBV18 to TRBJ2-6; D ambiguous. Here the sequenced sample was peripheral blood, taken from a patient treated with photon-based radiotherapy. This TCR was recovered from a man aged 30 to 45 with gastric cancer. The chain's CDR3 is CASSPGVGRHSGANVLTF. CDR3 in DNA: TGTGCCAGCTCACCGGGTGTTGGACGGCACTCTGGGGCCAACGTCCTGACTTTC.